This T cell receptor beta chain was recovered during a study of OX40 agonist ivuxolimab in advanced cancers. Regarding the research as a whole: Ivuxolimab was a fully human IgG2 agonistic monoclonal antibody targeting the costimulatory receptor OX40 (CD134). Intravenous ivuxolimab was administered to patients every 2 weeks at six dose levels: 0.01, 0.1, 0.3, 1.5, 3 and 10 mg/kg. Of the approximately 50 patients in dose escalation, some 20 had hepatocellular carcinoma, some 15 had melanoma, 9 had renal cell carcinoma and 9 had head and neck cancer. The dose-escalation cohort was approximately 83% male with a mean age of approximately 60 years, ranging from 23 to 79. Prior anti-PD-1, anti-PD-L1 or anti-CTLA-4 therapy was permitted, and checkpoint inhibitors had been received by 40% to 50% of dose-escalation patients. Partial responses occurred in three dose-escalation patients: two with cutaneous melanoma and one with hepatocellular carcinoma. Peripheral TCRbeta sequencing was intended to test whether TCR sequence diversity was altered and clonal T-cell expansion was caused by ivuxolimab. The paper describes the monotherapy dose-escalation part (N ≈ 52 patients) of the phase I trial of ivuxolimab. What the work shows at the level of the full study, not this receptor alone: Clonal expansion of both CD4+ and CD8+ blood T cells was observed from baseline to week 6 at doses 0.1 to 3.0 mg/kg. The antigen specificity of the peripheral T cells that underwent clonal expansion was not determined. After ivuxolimab, more expanded clones were found on average in CD8+ T cells than in CD4+ T cells. In the 0.1-3.0 mg/kg groups, partial responders were among the patients with the lowest normalized peripheral clonal expansion, particularly in CD8+ T cells. Low levels of normalized T-cell clonal expansion were also seen in some patients who did not respond.

The CDR3 runs 15 residues from the cysteine to the phenylalanine. Only the CDR3 region is kept as DNA, spanning 45 bases read in frame from base 1. The germline ends are 12 bases apart after V is trimmed by 0 bases and J by 3 bases. CDR1 and CDR2 are drawn from the germline V gene: SGDLS, YYNGEE. The trial excluded patients who had a history of autoimmune disease or were on systemic immunosuppression. Peripheral blood for TCR sequencing was drawn from every dose cohort at baseline, at cycle 4 day 1 and at cycle 7 day 1. Samples were obtained from an open-label, multicenter, first-in-human phase I dose-escalation trial of ivuxolimab. The trial enrolled adults with locally advanced or metastatic head and neck squamous cell, hepatocellular, melanoma or renal cell carcinoma. Before TCR sequencing, CD4+ and CD8+ T cells were separately sorted from peripheral blood. To sequence the TCRbeta CDR3 region, genomic DNA was isolated from the sorted cells. The immunoSEQ Assay was used for sequencing of TCRbeta CDR3 regions. Sourced from immuneACCESS, this table was stored by TCRdb with only in-frame sequences that have V and J called. A share of the clones is absent; for the studies checked, an unresolved V gene accounts for under half, and the remainder has no known explanation. The sample table lists 70,000 or so clones, approximately 92% of them with a count of one. Clones ranked in the top ten supply roughly 1% of the sample.

In the case of this clone: Its antigen specificity is not known. The sample holds no much larger clone one base away, and base qualities are not on file.

The rearrangement combines TRBV9 with TRBJ1-2; possibly the D gene is TRBD1, per 5 matching bases. The sample was CD4+ or CD8+ T cells sorted from blood, taken in a trial of the OX40 agonist ivuxolimab. The clonotype comes from an adult with an advanced solid tumor such as melanoma, head and neck, liver or kidney cancer. The CDR3 is CASSVGGGSDYGYTF. The sequenced DNA is TGTGCCAGCAGCGTAGGTGGGGGTTCAGACTATGGCTACACCTTC. This CDR3, with the reference TRBV9 and TRBJ1-2 proteins standing in past its ends, gives the full variable domain DSGVTQTPKHLITATGQRVTLRCSPRSGDLSVYWYQQSLDQGLQFLIQYYNGEERAKGNILERFSAQQFPDLHSELNLSSLELGDSALYFCASSVGGGSDYGYTFGSGTRLTVV.